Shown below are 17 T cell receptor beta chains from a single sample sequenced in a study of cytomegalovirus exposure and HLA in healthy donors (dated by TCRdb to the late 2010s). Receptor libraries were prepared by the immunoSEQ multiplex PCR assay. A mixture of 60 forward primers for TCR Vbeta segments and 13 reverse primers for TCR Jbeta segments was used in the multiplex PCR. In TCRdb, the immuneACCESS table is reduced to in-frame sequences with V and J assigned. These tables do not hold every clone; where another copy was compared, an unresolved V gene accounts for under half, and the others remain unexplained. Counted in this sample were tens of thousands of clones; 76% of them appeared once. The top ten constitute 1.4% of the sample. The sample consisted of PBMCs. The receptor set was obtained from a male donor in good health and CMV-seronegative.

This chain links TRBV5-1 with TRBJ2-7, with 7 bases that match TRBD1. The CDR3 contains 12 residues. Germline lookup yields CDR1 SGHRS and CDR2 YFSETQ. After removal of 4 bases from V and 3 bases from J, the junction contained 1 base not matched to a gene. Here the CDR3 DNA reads TGCGCCAGCAGCCGGGACAGCTACGAGCAGTACTTC. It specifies CASSRDSYEQYF.

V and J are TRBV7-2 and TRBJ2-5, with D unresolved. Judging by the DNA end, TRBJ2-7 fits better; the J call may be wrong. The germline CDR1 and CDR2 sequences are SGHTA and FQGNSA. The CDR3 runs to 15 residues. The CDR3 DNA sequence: TGTGCCAGCAGCTTAGATTACACAGCTTCCTACGAGCAGTACTTC. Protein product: CASSLDYTASYEQYF.

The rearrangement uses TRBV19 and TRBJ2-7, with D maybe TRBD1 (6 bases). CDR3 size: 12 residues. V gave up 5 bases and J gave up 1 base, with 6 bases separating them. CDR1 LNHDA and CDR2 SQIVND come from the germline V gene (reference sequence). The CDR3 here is CASSDRSYEQYF. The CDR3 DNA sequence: TGTGCCAGTAGTGACAGGTCCTACGAGCAGTACTTC.

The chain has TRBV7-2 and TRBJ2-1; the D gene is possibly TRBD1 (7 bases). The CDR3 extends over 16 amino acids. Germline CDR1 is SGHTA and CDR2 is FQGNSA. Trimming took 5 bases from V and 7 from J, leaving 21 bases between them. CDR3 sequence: CASSVTSQGRRNEQFF. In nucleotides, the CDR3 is TGTGCCAGCAGCGTCACTTCACAGGGGAGGAGGAATGAGCAGTTCTTC.

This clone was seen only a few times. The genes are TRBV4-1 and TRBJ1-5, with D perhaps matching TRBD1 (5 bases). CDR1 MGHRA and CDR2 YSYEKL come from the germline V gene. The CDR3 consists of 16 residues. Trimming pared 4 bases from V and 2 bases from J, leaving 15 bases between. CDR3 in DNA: TGCGCCAGCAGCCTTACCCTCGTCAGGGGCAATCAGCCCCAGCATTTT. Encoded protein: CASSLTLVRGNQPQHF.

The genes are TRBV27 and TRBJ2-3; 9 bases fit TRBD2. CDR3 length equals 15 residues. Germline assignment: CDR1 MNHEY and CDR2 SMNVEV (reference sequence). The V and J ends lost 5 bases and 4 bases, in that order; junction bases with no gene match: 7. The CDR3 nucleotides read TGTGCCAGCAGTCTTAGCGGGAGTATGGCAGATACGCAGTATTTT. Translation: CASSLSGSMADTQYF.

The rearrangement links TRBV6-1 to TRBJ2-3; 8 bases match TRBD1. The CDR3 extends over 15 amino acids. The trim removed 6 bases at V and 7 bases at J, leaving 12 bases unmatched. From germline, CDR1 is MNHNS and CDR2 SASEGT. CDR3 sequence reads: CASRELAGGKNTQYF. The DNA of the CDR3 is TGTGCCAGCAGGGAGTTGGCAGGGGGCAAAAATACGCAGTATTTT.

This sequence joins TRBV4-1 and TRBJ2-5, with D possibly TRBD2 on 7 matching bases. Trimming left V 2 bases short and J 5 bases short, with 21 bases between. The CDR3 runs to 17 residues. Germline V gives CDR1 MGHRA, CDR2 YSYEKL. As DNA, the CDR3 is TGCGCCAGCAGCCAAAGGGGATGGAGAGGGGGGGAGGAGACCCAGTACTTC. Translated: CASSQRGWRGGEETQYF.

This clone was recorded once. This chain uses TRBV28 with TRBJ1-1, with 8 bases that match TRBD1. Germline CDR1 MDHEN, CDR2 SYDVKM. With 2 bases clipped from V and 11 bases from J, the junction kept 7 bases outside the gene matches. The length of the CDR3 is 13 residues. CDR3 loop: CASSLSTGTGAFF. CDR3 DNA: TGTGCCAGCAGTTTAAGTACGGGGACAGGCGCTTTCTTT. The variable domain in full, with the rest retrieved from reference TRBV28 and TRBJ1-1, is DVKVTQSSRYLVKRTGEKVFLECVQDMDHENMFWYRQDPGLGLRLIYFSYDVKMKEKGDIPEGYSVSREKKERFSLILESASTNQTSMYLCASSLSTGTGAFFGQGTRLTVV.

CDR3: CASSDSYSNQPQHF. The CDR3 bases are TGTGCCAGCAGTGACAGTTATAGCAATCAGCCCCAGCATTTT. The chain is built from TRBV2 and TRBJ1-5; D is uncertain. Trimming left V 3 bases short and J 0 bases short, with 6 bases between. This CDR3 is 14 amino acids long. Per germline, CDR1 SNHLY and CDR2 FYNNEI.

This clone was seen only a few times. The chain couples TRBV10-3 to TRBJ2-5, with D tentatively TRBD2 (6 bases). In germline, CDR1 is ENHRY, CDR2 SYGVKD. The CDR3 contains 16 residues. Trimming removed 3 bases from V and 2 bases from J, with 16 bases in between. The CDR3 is CAISETPGLQQETQYF. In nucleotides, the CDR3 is TGTGCCATCAGTGAAACTCCGGGACTCCAACAAGAGACCCAGTACTTC.

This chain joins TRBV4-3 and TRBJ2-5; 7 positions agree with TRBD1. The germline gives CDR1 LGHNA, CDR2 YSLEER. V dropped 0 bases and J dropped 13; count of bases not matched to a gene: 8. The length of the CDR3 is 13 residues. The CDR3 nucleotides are TGCGCCAGCAGCCAAGATCGGGACAGCGGACGGTACTTC. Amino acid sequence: CASSQDRDSGRYF.

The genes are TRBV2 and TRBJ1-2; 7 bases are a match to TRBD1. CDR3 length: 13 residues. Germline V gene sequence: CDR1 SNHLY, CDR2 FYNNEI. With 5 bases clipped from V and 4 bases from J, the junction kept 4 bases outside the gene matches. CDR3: CASSLQGSYGYTF. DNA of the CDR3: TGTGCCAGCAGTTTACAGGGGAGCTATGGCTACACCTTC.

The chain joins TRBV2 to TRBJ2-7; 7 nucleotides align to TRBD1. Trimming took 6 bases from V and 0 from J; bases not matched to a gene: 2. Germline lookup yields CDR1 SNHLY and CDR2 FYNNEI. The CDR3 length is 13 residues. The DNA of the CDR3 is TGTGCCAGCAGGGGACAGCGCTCCTACGAGCAGTACTTC. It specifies CASRGQRSYEQYF.

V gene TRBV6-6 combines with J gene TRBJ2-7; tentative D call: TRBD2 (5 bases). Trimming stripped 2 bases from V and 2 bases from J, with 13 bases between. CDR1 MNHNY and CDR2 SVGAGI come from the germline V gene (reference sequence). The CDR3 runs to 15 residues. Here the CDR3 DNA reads TGTGCCAGCAGTTACCCTGAGGACTTTACCTACGAGCAGTACTTC. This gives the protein CASSYPEDFTYEQYF.

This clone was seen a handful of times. The CDR3 protein is CASSVVGGQETQYF. DNA of the CDR3: TGTGCCAGCAGCGTAGTAGGGGGCCAAGAGACCCAGTACTTC. V and J are TRBV9 and TRBJ2-5, with a tentative D call TRBD1 (6 bases). The CDR3 runs 14 residues. Germline lookup yields CDR1 SGDLS and CDR2 YYNGEE. V dropped 0 bases and J dropped 1 base, with 7 bases sitting between them. Together with reference TRBV9 and TRBJ2-5, the CDR3 gives the full variable domain: DSGVTQTPKHLITATGQRVTLRCSPRSGDLSVYWYQQSLDQGLQFLIQYYNGEERAKGNILERFSAQQFPDLHSELNLSSLELGDSALYFCASSVVGGQETQYFGPGTRLLVL.

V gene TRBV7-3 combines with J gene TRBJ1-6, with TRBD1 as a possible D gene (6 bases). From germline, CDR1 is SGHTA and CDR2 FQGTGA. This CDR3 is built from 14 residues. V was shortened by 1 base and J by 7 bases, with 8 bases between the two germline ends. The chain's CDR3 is CASSLNRVNSPLHF. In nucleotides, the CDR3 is TGTGCCAGCAGCTTAAACAGGGTGAATTCACCCCTCCACTTT.